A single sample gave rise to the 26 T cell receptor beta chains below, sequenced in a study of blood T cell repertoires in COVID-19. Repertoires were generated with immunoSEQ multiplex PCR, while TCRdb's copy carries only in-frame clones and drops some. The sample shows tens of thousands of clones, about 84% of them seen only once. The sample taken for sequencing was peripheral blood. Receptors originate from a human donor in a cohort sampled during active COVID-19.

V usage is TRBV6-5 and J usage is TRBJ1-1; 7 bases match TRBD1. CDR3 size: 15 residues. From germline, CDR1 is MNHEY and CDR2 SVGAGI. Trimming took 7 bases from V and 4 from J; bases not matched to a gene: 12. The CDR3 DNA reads TGTGCCAGCACCCCTCTAAGGTCAGGGGGCACTGAAGCTTTCTTT. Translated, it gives CASTPLRSGGTEAFF.

DNA of the CDR3: TGTGCCAGTAGTATAGGGTTAGCGGGACTCACAGATACGCAGTATTTT. It translates to CASSIGLAGLTDTQYF. J is TRBJ2-3 and V is TRBV19, with 8 nucleotides matching TRBD2. The length of the CDR3 is 16 residues. Germline V gives CDR1 LNHDA, CDR2 SQIVND (reference sequence). After removal of 1 base from V and 2 bases from J, the junction contained 5 bases not matched to a gene.

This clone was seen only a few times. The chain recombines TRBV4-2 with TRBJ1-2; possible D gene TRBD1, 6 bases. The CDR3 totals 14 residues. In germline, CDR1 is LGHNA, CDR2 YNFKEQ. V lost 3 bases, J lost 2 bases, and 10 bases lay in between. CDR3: CASSQETGNYGYTF. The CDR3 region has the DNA TGTGCCAGCAGCCAGGAAACAGGGAACTATGGCTACACCTTC.

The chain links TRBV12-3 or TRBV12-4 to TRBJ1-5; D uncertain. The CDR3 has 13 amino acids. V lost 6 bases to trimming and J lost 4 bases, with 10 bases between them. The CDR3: CASSPGGNQPQHF. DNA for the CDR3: TGTGCCAGCAGCCCAGGAGGGAATCAGCCCCAGCATTTT.

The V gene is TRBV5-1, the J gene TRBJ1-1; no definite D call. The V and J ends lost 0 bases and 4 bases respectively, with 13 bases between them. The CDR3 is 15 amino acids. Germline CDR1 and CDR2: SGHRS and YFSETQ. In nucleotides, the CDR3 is TGCGCCAGCAGCTTGGTCGGTTCAAGTTCCACTGAAGCTTTCTTT. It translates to CASSLVGSSSTEAFF.

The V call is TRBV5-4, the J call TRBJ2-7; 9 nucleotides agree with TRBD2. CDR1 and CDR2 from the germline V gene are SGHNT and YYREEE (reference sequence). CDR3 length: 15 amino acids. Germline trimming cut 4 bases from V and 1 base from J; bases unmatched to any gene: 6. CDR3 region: CASSQPLAGSYEQYF. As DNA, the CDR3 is TGTGCCAGCAGCCAACCCCTAGCGGGATCCTACGAGCAGTACTTC.

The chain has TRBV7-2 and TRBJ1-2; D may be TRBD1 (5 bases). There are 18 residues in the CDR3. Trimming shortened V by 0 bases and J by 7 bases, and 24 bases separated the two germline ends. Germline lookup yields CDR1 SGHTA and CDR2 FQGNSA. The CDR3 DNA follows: TGTGCCAGCAGCTTAGCGGGGCCAAGGAGACTGACTGGGTCTGGCTACACCTTC. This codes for CASSLAGPRRLTGSGYTF.

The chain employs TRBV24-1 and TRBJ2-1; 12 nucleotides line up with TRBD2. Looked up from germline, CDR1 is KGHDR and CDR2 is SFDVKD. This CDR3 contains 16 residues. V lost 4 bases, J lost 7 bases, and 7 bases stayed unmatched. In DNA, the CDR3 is TGTGCCACCAGTGACCCGACTAGCGGGAGAGAGAATGAGCAGTTCTTC. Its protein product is CATSDPTSGRENEQFF.

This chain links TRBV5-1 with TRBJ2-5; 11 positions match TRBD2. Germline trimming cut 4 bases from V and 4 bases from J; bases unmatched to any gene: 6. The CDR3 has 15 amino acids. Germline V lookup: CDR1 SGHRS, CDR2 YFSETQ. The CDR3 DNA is TGCGCCAGCAGCGGGAGACTAGCGGGATTAGAGACCCAGTACTTC. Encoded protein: CASSGRLAGLETQYF.

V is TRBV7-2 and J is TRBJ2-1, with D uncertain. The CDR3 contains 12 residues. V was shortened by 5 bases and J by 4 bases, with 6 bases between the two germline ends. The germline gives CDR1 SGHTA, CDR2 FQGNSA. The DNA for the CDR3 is TGTGCCAGCAGCCACGCGTACAATGAGCAGTTCTTC. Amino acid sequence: CASSHAYNEQFF.

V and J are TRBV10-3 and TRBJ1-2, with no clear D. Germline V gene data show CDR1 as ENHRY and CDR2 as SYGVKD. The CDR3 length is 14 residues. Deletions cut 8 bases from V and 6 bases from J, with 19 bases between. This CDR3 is CAIGSPGAPNGYTF. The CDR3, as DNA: TGTGCCATCGGCTCCCCGGGTGCGCCGAATGGCTACACCTTC.

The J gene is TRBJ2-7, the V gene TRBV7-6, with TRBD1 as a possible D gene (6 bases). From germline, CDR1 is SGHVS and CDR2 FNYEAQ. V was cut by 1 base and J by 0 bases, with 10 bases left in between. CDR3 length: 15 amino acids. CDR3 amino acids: CASSLVDSGSYEQYF. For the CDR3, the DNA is TGTGCCAGCAGCTTAGTGGACAGCGGCTCCTACGAGCAGTACTTC.

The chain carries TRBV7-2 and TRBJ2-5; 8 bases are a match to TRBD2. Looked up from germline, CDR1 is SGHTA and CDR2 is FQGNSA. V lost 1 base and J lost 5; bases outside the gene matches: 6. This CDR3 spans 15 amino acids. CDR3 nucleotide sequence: TGTGCCAGCAGCTTAGTACTAGCGGTAAAGGAGACCCAGTACTTC. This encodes CASSLVLAVKETQYF.

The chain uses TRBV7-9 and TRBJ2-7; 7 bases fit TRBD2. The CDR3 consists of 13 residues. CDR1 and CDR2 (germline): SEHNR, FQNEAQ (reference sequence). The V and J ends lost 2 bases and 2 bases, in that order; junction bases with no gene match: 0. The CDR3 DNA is TGTGCCAGCAGCTTACGGGGGGCCTACGAGCAGTACTTC. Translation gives CASSLRGAYEQYF.

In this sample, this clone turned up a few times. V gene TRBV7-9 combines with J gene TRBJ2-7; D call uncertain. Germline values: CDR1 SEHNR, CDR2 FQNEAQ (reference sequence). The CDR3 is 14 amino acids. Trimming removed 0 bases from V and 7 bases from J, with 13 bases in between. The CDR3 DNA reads TGTGCCAGCAGCTTAGCCGGCGGAACCCAAGAGCAGTACTTC. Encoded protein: CASSLAGGTQEQYF.

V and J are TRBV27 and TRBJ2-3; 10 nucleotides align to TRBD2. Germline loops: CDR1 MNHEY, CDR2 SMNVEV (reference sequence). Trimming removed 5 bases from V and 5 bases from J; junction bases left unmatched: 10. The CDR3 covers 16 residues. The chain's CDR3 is CASSPQAGGLRDTQYF. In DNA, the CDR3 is TGTGCCAGCAGTCCCCAAGCGGGGGGGCTGAGAGATACGCAGTATTTT.

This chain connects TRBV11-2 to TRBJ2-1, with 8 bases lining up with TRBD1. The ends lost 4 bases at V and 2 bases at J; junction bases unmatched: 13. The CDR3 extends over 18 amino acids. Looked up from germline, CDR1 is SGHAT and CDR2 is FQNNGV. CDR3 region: CASSSGQVGLIAYNEQFF. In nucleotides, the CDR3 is TGTGCCAGCAGCTCGGGACAGGTCGGACTTATCGCCTACAATGAGCAGTTCTTC.

CDR3 DNA: TGCGCCAGCAGTGACGACAGTACGAAAGAGACCCAGTACTTC. Protein: CASSDDSTKETQYF. The V call is TRBV10-1, the J call TRBJ2-5; tentative D call: TRBD1 (5 bases). V lost 3 bases, J lost 3 bases, and 11 bases lay in between. Germline CDR1 WNHNN, CDR2 SYGVQD (reference sequence). The CDR3 length is 14 residues.

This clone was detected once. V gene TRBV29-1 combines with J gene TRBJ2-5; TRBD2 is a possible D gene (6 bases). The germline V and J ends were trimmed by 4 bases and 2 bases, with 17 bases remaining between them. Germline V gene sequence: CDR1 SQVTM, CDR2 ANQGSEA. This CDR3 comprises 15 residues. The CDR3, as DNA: TGCAGCGTTGCGCGGCGGGGAGGACTACAAGAGACCCAGTACTTC. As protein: CSVARRGGLQETQYF.

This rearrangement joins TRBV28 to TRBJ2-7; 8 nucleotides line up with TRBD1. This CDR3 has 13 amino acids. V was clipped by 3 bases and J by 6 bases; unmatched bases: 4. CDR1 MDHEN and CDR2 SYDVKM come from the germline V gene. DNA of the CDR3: TGTGCCAGCAGTTTGCAGGGGGCGTCCGAGCAGTACTTC. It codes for CASSLQGASEQYF.

CDR3 sequence (DNA): TGTGCCAGTAGTATTTCGGGGGAAGGTCAGCCCCAGCATTTT. The encoded protein is CASSISGEGQPQHF. The J gene is TRBJ1-5, the V gene TRBV19; D might be TRBD1 (5 bases). The germline CDR1 and CDR2 sequences are LNHDA and SQIVND (reference sequence). The CDR3 has 14 amino acids. Trimming cost V 3 bases and J 6 bases, with 12 bases left between them.

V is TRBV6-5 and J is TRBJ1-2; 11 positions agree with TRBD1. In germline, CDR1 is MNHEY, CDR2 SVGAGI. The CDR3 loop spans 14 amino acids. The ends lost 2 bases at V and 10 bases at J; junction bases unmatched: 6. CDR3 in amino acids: CASSYGTGGHHYTF. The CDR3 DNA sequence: TGTGCCAGCAGTTACGGGACAGGGGGACATCACTACACCTTC.

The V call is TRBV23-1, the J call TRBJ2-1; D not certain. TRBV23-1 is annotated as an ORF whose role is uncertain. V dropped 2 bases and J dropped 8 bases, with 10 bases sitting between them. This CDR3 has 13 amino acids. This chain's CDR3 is CASSQAPPDEQFF. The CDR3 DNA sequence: TGCGCCAGCAGTCAAGCACCACCGGATGAGCAGTTCTTC.

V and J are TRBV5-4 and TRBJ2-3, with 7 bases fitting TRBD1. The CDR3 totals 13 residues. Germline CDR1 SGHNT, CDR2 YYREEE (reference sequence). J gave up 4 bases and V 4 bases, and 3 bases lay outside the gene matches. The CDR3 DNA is TGTGCCAGCAGCGCTCAGGGGGCAGATACGCAGTATTTT. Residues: CASSAQGADTQYF.

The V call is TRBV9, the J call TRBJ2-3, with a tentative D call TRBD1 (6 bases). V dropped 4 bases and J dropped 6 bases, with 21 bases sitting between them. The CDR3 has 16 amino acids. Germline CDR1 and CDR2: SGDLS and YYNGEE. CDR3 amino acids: CASSLRGTTAADTQYF. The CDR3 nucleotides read TGTGCCAGCAGCCTTAGGGGGACAACCGCCGCGGATACGCAGTATTTT.

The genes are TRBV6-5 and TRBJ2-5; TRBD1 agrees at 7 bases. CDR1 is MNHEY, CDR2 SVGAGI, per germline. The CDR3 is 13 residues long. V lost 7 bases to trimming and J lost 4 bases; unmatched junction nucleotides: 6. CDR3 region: CASNPTGVETQYF. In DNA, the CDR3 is TGTGCCAGCAACCCTACAGGGGTAGAGACCCAGTACTTC.